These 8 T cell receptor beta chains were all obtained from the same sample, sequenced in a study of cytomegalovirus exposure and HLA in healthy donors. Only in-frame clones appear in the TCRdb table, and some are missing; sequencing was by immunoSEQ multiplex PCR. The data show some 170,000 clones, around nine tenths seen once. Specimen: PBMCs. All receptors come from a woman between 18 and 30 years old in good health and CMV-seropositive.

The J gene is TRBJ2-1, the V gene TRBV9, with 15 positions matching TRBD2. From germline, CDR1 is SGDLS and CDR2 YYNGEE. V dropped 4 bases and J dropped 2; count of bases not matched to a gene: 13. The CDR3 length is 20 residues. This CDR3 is CASSPRLRTSGRGTYNEQFF. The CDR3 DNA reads TGTGCCAGCAGCCCCCGACTGCGGACTAGCGGGAGGGGAACCTACAATGAGCAGTTCTTC.

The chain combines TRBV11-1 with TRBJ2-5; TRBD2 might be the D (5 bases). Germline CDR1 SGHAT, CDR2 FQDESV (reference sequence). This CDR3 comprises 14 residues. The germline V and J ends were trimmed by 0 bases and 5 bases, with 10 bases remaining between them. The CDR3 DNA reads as TGTGCCAGCAGCTTAGCTGGCGGGTCGGAGACCCAGTACTTC. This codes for CASSLAGGSETQYF.

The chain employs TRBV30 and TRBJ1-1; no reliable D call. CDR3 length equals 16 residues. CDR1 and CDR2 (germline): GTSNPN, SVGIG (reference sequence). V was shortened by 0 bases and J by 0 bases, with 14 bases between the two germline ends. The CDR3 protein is CAWSVNPGGMNTEAFF. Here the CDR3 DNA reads TGTGCCTGGAGTGTCAACCCCGGAGGGATGAACACTGAAGCTTTCTTT.

In nucleotides, the CDR3 is TGTGCCAGCTCAGCGACTAGCGGGAGTCAAGAGACCCAGTACTTC. It specifies CASSATSGSQETQYF. The chain is built from TRBV18 and TRBJ2-5; 12 nucleotides line up with TRBD2. Germline lookup yields CDR1 KGHSH and CDR2 LQKENI. Trimming cost V 5 bases and J 2 bases; bases outside gene matches: 3. This CDR3 comprises 15 residues.

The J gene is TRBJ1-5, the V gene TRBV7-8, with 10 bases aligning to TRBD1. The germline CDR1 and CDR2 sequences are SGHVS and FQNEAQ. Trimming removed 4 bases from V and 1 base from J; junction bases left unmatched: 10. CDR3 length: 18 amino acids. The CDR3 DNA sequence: TGTGCCAGCAGCTCCCGGGACAGGGGAGGTGGCAGCAATCAGCCCCAGCATTTT. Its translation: CASSSRDRGGGSNQPQHF.

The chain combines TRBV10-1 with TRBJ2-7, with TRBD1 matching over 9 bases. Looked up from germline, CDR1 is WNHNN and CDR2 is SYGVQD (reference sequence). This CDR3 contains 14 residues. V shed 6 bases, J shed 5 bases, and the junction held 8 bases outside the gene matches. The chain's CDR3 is CASSPGTGFHEQYF. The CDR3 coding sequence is TGCGCCAGCAGCCCCGGGACAGGGTTCCACGAGCAGTACTTC.

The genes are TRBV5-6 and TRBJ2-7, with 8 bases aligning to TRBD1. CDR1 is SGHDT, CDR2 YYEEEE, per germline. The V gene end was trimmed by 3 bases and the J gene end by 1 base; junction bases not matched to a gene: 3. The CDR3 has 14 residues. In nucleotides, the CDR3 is TGTGCCAGCAGCTACCGGGACAGGTCCTACGAGCAGTACTTC. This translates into CASSYRDRSYEQYF.

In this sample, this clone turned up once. For the CDR3, the DNA is TGTGCCAGTAGTATCAGGGCATCGCCAACCTACAATGAGCAGTTCTTC. It specifies CASSIRASPTYNEQFF. The rearrangement uses TRBV19 and TRBJ2-1; a weak D match, TRBD1 (5 bases). Between the trimmed V and J ends, which lost 3 bases and 2 bases, there was a span of 14 bases. The CDR3 is made up of 16 amino acids. Germline-derived CDR1 and CDR2 are LNHDA and SQIVND (reference sequence).